The 30 T cell receptor beta chains below all came from one sample that was sequenced in a study of T cell responses to AZD1222 COVID-19 vaccine. Profiled with immunoSEQ multiplex PCR; TCRdb holds only in-frame clones, not every one. The table shows some 150,000 clones, with about 88% occurring only once. This specimen consisted of peripheral blood, obtained after recovery from COVID-19. The receptor set was obtained from an adult who had recovered from COVID-19.

The chain is built from TRBV6-5 and TRBJ2-1, with 8 bases aligning to TRBD1. The germline gives CDR1 MNHEY, CDR2 SVGAGI. The CDR3 sequence is 13 residues long. V lost 6 bases, J lost 7 bases, and 5 bases stayed unmatched. CDR3 in DNA: TGTGCCAGCAGCAGGACAGGGAAGAATGAGCAGTTCTTC. Encoded protein: CASSRTGKNEQFF.

In this sample, this clone turned up once. This chain joins TRBV12-3 or TRBV12-4 and TRBJ2-5; D possibly corresponds to TRBD2 (7 bases). This CDR3 has 13 residues. Trimming took 1 base from V and 9 from J, leaving 12 bases between them. Here the CDR3 reads CASSLVGEGAQYF. CDR3 DNA: TGTGCCAGCAGTTTAGTAGGGGAGGGGGCCCAGTACTTC.

The chain joins TRBV29-1 to TRBJ1-2; possibly TRBD1 for D (6 bases). Deletions cut 7 bases from V and 0 bases from J, with 12 bases between. CDR1 and CDR2 from the germline V gene are SQVTM and ANQGSEA. The CDR3 extends over 13 amino acids. The CDR3 coding sequence is TGCAGCGCGGCGACAGGTGCTAACTATGGCTACACCTTC. Its translation is CSAATGANYGYTF.

This clone showed up just once. The chain combines TRBV5-1 with TRBJ2-7; 11 nucleotides agree with TRBD1. V shed 3 bases, J shed 4 bases, and the junction held 3 bases outside the gene matches. This CDR3 has 14 amino acids. The germline CDR1 and CDR2 sequences are SGHRS and YFSETQ. CDR3 loop: CASSSGTGGYEQYF. CDR3 DNA sequence: TGCGCCAGCAGCTCCGGGACAGGGGGGTACGAGCAGTACTTC.

The chain is built from TRBV10-3 and TRBJ1-1; 10 nucleotides match TRBD1. The CDR3 is 17 residues long. Germline CDR1 is ENHRY and CDR2 is SYGVKD. Trimming took 7 bases from V and 3 from J; bases not matched to a gene: 14. The CDR3 coding sequence is TGTGCCATCAACTCCGGGACAGGGGCCGACCTGCACACTGAAGCTTTCTTT. Translated, it gives CAINSGTGADLHTEAFF.

V usage is TRBV18 and J usage is TRBJ1-1; no definite D call. The V end was cut by 6 bases, the J end by 2 bases, with 10 bases between. Germline CDR1 KGHSH, CDR2 LQKENI. The CDR3 totals 13 residues. The CDR3 DNA follows: TGTGCCAGCTCCCTCAAGTCTAACACTGAAGCTTTCTTT. Amino acids: CASSLKSNTEAFF.

The sample holds one count of this clone. The chain is built from TRBV7-9 and TRBJ1-4; TRBD1 might be the D (5 bases). Trimming stripped 1 base from V and 5 bases from J, with 11 bases between. CDR1 SEHNR and CDR2 FQNEAQ come from the germline V gene (reference sequence). The CDR3 has 15 amino acids. The CDR3 protein is CASSLGGGDNEKLFF. The CDR3 DNA reads as TGTGCCAGCAGCTTAGGCGGGGGTGACAATGAAAAACTGTTTTTT.

This chain joins TRBV19 and TRBJ2-5; 8 positions agree with TRBD2. Germline values: CDR1 LNHDA, CDR2 SQIVND (reference sequence). This CDR3 is 13 amino acids long. After removal of 6 bases from V and 5 bases from J, the junction contained 5 bases not matched to a gene. As DNA, the CDR3 is TGTGCCAGTAGCAGCGGGGGTTGGGAGACCCAGTACTTC. Its protein is CASSSGGWETQYF.

The CDR3 nucleotides are TGTGCCAGCAGCCGTACAGGGGATGGCTACACCTTC. Amino acids: CASSRTGDGYTF. The gene calls are TRBV7-2 and TRBJ1-2; TRBD1 matches at 7 bases. CDR1 and CDR2 from the germline V gene are SGHTA and FQGNSA. There are 12 residues in the CDR3. Unmatched junction bases numbered 3, after V lost 5 bases and J lost 6 bases. Full variable domain (missing parts from reference TRBV7-2 and TRBJ1-2): GAGVSQSPSNKVTEKGKDVELRCDPISGHTALYWYRQSLGQGLEFLIYFQGNSAPDKSGLPSDRFSAERTGGSVSTLTIQRTQQEDSAVYLCASSRTGDGYTFGSGTRLTVV.

This sequence joins TRBV9 and TRBJ2-7; D not certain. From germline, CDR1 is SGDLS and CDR2 YYNGEE. This CDR3 is built from 13 residues. Trimming took 3 bases from V and 6 from J, leaving 13 bases between them. CDR3 DNA: TGTGCCAGCAGCGAGAGCCCCGTATCCGAGCAGTACTTC. This sequence encodes CASSESPVSEQYF. The entire variable domain, with the rest obtained from reference TRBV9 and TRBJ2-7, is as follows: DSGVTQTPKHLITATGQRVTLRCSPRSGDLSVYWYQQSLDQGLQFLIQYYNGEERAKGNILERFSAQQFPDLHSELNLSSLELGDSALYFCASSESPVSEQYFGPGTRLTVT.

This clone came up once. The J gene is TRBJ2-1, the V gene TRBV15, with a possible D match to TRBD1 (6 bases). V lost 4 bases and J 2 bases, leaving 15 bases between the germline ends. There are 16 residues in the CDR3. The germline V gene encodes CDR1 LNHNV and CDR2 YYDKDF (reference sequence). CDR3 DNA: TGTGCCACCAGCAACACCCAGGGGCCCCCCTACAATGAGCAGTTCTTC. Translation: CATSNTQGPPYNEQFF.

This clone came up once. The rearrangement links TRBV27 to TRBJ2-7, with 9 bases aligning to TRBD2. V was clipped by 3 bases and J by 3 bases; unmatched bases: 6. The CDR3 covers 15 residues. The germline gives CDR1 MNHEY, CDR2 SMNVEV (reference sequence). Here the CDR3 reads CASSFATSGHYEQYF. For the CDR3, the DNA is TGTGCCAGCAGTTTTGCGACTAGCGGACACTACGAGCAGTACTTC.

A note on this clone: The identical CDR3 is also encoded by other nucleotide sequences in the sample. This chain joins TRBV7-9 and TRBJ1-6, with D unresolved. The CDR3 sequence is 12 residues long. V gave up 0 bases and J gave up 9 bases, with 3 bases separating them. Germline V gene lookup returns CDR1 SEHNR and CDR2 FQNEAQ (reference sequence). The CDR3 region is CASSLAGSPLHF. Written as DNA, the CDR3 is TGTGCCAGCAGCTTAGCTGGTTCACCCCTCCACTTT.

This clone has just one count. The chain is built from TRBV2 and TRBJ2-3; 7 nucleotides align to TRBD2. After removal of 8 bases from V and 2 bases from J, the junction contained 1 base not matched to a gene. Germline V gene lookup returns CDR1 SNHLY and CDR2 FYNNEI. The CDR3 has 12 residues. CDR3 in DNA: TGTGCCAGCGCGGGAGTCACAGATACGCAGTATTTT. It specifies CASAGVTDTQYF.

The chain couples TRBV4-1 to TRBJ2-5; 10 nucleotides align to TRBD1. The germline V gene encodes CDR1 MGHRA and CDR2 YSYEKL. V lost 3 bases to trimming and J lost 4 bases; unmatched junction nucleotides: 8. This CDR3 is built from 16 residues. The CDR3 DNA is TGCGCCAGCAGCCAGGGGGACAGGGGAGGCCCAGAGACCCAGTACTTC. Protein product: CASSQGDRGGPETQYF.

The J gene is TRBJ2-5, the V gene TRBV7-2, with a possible D match to TRBD2 (5 bases). Germline CDR1 and CDR2: SGHTA and FQGNSA. V lost 2 bases to trimming and J lost 1 base, with 8 bases between them. The CDR3 is 14 residues long. CDR3 coding DNA: TGTGCCAGCAGCTTAAACGGACTCCAAGAGACCCAGTACTTC. It yields the protein CASSLNGLQETQYF.

The chain is built from TRBV5-1 and TRBJ2-3; no definite D call. The CDR3 runs 15 residues. Germline assignment: CDR1 SGHRS and CDR2 YFSETQ. V was trimmed by 0 bases and J by 1 base, leaving 9 bases between them. The CDR3 spells CASSLALGRTDTQYF. CDR3 nucleotides: TGCGCCAGCAGCTTGGCGTTAGGTCGCACAGATACGCAGTATTTT.

The V and J genes are TRBV12-5 and TRBJ1-1; D call uncertain. The CDR3 spans 14 residues. Per the germline V gene, CDR1 is LGHNT and CDR2 is FRNRAP. V lost 2 bases and J lost 0, with 7 bases in between. CDR3 in amino acids: CASGLRSVNTEAFF. The CDR3 DNA is TGTGCTAGTGGTTTGCGGTCAGTGAACACTGAAGCTTTCTTT.

The chain employs TRBV5-1 and TRBJ1-2; no reliable D call. The CDR3 extends over 15 amino acids. Germline V gene lookup returns CDR1 SGHRS and CDR2 YFSETQ. V dropped 0 bases and J dropped 2 bases, with 11 bases sitting between them. The CDR3: CASSLEPSQNYGYTF. DNA for the CDR3: TGCGCCAGCAGCTTGGAGCCCTCACAGAACTATGGCTACACCTTC.

The count of this clone is one. The chain couples TRBV28 to TRBJ2-7, with D hard to call. Germline CDR1 is MDHEN and CDR2 is SYDVKM. Trimming cost V 5 bases and J 2 bases, with 10 bases left between them. CDR3 size: 13 residues. DNA of the CDR3: TGTGCCAGCAGTCCTCAGACGGCCTACGAGCAGTACTTC. This translates into CASSPQTAYEQYF. The full variable domain, in which reference TRBV28 and TRBJ2-7 provide the parts outside the CDR3, is DVKVTQSSRYLVKRTGEKVFLECVQDMDHENMFWYRQDPGLGLRLIYFSYDVKMKEKGDIPEGYSVSREKKERFSLILESASTNQTSMYLCASSPQTAYEQYFGPGTRLTVT.

CDR3 DNA: TGTGCCAGCAGTAAGGGACACCGCACAGATACGCAGTATTTT. The encoded protein is CASSKGHRTDTQYF. V usage is TRBV25-1 and J usage is TRBJ2-3; tentative D call: TRBD1 (6 bases). This CDR3 contains 14 residues. Deletions cut 5 bases from V and 1 base from J, with 10 bases between. Germline loops: CDR1 MGHDK, CDR2 SYGVNS. The whole variable domain, filled in from reference TRBV25-1 and TRBJ2-3, reads EADIYQTPRYLVIGTGKKITLECSQTMGHDKMYWYQQDPGMELHLIHYSYGVNSTEKGDLSSESTVSRIRTEHFPLTLESARPSHTSQYLCASSKGHRTDTQYFGPGTRLTVL.

V gene TRBV7-2 combines with J gene TRBJ2-7; D is unresolved. V lost 4 bases and J 3 bases, leaving 4 bases between the germline ends. The germline V gene has CDR1 SGHTA and CDR2 FQGNSA. This CDR3 is 11 amino acids long. The CDR3 bases are TGTGCCAGCAGCTCCCTCTACGAGCAGTACTTC. Its translation: CASSSLYEQYF.

This clone occurred a few times. The J gene is TRBJ1-1, the V gene TRBV4-1; a possible D gene is TRBD1 (6 bases). The CDR3 covers 14 residues. Germline CDR1 reads MGHRA; CDR2 reads YSYEKL. V was cut by 4 bases and J by 5 bases, with 14 bases left in between. CDR3: CASSLRRGLTEAFF. The CDR3 coding sequence is TGCGCCAGCAGCCTCCGGCGGGGGCTAACTGAAGCTTTCTTT.

CDR3 protein: CASSRTGAGANVLTF. In DNA, the CDR3 is TGTGCCAGCAGCCGGACAGGGGCTGGGGCCAACGTCCTGACTTTC. The chain couples TRBV5-8 to TRBJ2-6, with TRBD1 identical over 9 bases. This CDR3 spans 15 amino acids. Germline V lookup: CDR1 SGHTS, CDR2 YDEGEE. V dropped 4 bases and J dropped 2; count of bases not matched to a gene: 1. Using reference TRBV5-8 and TRBJ2-6 for the parts outside the CDR3, the full variable domain is EAGVTQSPTHLIKTRGQQATLRCSPISGHTSVYWYQQALGLGLQFLLWYDEGEERNRGNFPPRFSGRQFPNYSSELNVNALELEDSALYLCASSRTGAGANVLTFGAGSRLTVL.

The V and J genes are TRBV27 and TRBJ1-5; D possibly corresponds to TRBD1 (6 bases). The CDR3 covers 14 residues. Germline values: CDR1 MNHEY, CDR2 SMNVEV (reference sequence). Trimming pared 6 bases from V and 0 bases from J, leaving 9 bases between. CDR3 residues: CASRDSASNQPQHF. The DNA of the CDR3 is TGTGCCAGCAGGGACAGCGCTAGCAATCAGCCCCAGCATTTT.

This rearrangement joins TRBV18 to TRBJ2-5, with 9 positions matching TRBD2. CDR3 length: 14 residues. The J segment lost 5 bases and the V segment lost 1 base, leaving 2 bases of the junction unmatched. In germline, CDR1 is KGHSH, CDR2 LQKENI. CDR3 loop: CASSPQAGGETQYF. CDR3 DNA sequence: TGTGCCAGCTCACCACAAGCGGGAGGTGAGACCCAGTACTTC.

V gene TRBV5-6 combines with J gene TRBJ2-1; 8 nucleotides line up with TRBD2. This CDR3 is built from 16 residues. CDR1 and CDR2 from the germline V gene are SGHDT and YYEEEE. Losses at the gene ends were 10 bases for V and 4 bases for J; bases not matched to a gene: 16. DNA of the CDR3: TGTGCCTCGTCCGGGAGGGCTTCGTCCCTTTACAATGAGCAGTTCTTC. It translates to CASSGRASSLYNEQFF.

This chain connects TRBV7-8 to TRBJ2-7, with 8 bases that match TRBD2. Unmatched junction bases numbered 12, after V lost 4 bases and J lost 7 bases. The CDR3 runs to 15 residues. The V gene's germline CDR1 is SGHVS and CDR2 FQNEAQ. The CDR3 DNA reads as TGTGCCAGCAGCTCGTCCCGCGGGGGGCAGGGGGAGCAGTACTTC. Translating it yields CASSSSRGGQGEQYF.

V is TRBV27 and J is TRBJ2-2, with a weak D call TRBD2 (7 bases). The germline V gene has CDR1 MNHEY and CDR2 SMNVEV (reference sequence). The CDR3 has 12 amino acids. Trimming removed 6 bases from V and 7 bases from J, with 9 bases in between. DNA for the CDR3: TGTGCCAGCAGGAGGGGGGGCGGGGAGCTGTTTTTT. Translation gives CASRRGGGELFF.

V usage is TRBV18 and J usage is TRBJ1-1; TRBD1 matches 7 bases. The ends lost 3 bases at V and 4 bases at J; junction bases unmatched: 11. The germline gives CDR1 KGHSH, CDR2 LQKENI. CDR3 size: 16 residues. The CDR3 region is CASSPRKGAYLTEAFF. CDR3 nucleotides: TGTGCCAGCTCACCGAGAAAGGGGGCGTACCTCACTGAAGCTTTCTTT.